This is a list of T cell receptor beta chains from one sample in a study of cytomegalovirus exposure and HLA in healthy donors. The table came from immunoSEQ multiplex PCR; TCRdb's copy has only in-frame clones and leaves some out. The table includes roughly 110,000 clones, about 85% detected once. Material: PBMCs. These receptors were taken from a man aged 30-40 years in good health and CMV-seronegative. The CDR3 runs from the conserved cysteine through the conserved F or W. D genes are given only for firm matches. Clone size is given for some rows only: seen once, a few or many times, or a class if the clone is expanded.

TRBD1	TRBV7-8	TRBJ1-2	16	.	CASSLDTRQGNYGYTF	TGTGCCAGCAGCTTAGATACGAGACAGGGGAACTATGGCTACACCTTC
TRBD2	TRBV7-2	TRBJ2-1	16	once	CASSSGLASPYNEQFF	TGTGCCAGCAGCTCGGGACTAGCGTCCCCCTACAATGAGCAGTTCTTC
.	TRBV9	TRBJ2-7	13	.	CASSATGSYEQYF	TGTGCCAGCAGCGCAACCGGTTCCTACGAGCAGTACTTC
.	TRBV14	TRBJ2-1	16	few	CASSQAITPYYNEQFF	TGTGCCAGCAGCCAAGCTATTACCCCTTACTACAATGAGCAGTTCTTC
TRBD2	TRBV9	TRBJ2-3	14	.	CASSLSGGVNTQYF	TGTGCCAGCAGCCTAAGCGGGGGGGTAAATACGCAGTATTTT
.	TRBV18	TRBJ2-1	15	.	CASSPQRSSYNEQFF	TGTGCCAGCTCACCCCAGCGGAGCTCCTACAATGAGCAGTTCTTC
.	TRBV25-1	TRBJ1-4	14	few	CASTTGPANEKLFF	TGTGCCAGCACAACAGGGCCTGCTAATGAAAAACTGTTTTTT
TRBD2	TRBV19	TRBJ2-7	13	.	CASRRTSANEQYF	TGTGCCAGTAGAAGGACTAGCGCCAACGAGCAGTACTTC
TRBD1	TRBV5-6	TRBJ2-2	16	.	CASSWGTGGNTGELFF	TGTGCCAGCAGCTGGGGGACAGGGGGGAACACCGGGGAGCTGTTTTTT
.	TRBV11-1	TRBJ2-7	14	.	CASSLGSGPYEQYF	TGTGCCAGCAGCTTAGGGAGCGGACCCTACGAGCAGTACTTC
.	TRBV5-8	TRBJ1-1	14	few	CASTLGQFGPEAFF	TGTGCCAGCACCCTCGGACAATTCGGCCCTGAAGCTTTCTTT
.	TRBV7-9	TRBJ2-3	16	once	CASSPRSLAGTDTQYF	TGTGCCAGCAGCCCCAGAAGTCTAGCTGGCACAGATACGCAGTATTTT
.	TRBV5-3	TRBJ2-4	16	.	CARSPGPGLAKNIQYF	TGTGCCAGAAGCCCAGGACCGGGACTAGCCAAAAACATTCAGTACTTC
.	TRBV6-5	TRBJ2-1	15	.	CASSWGGSSYNEQFF	TGTGCCAGTTCTTGGGGCGGCAGTTCCTACAATGAGCAGTTCTTC
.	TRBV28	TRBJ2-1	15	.	CASSPPGSTYNEQFF	TGTGCCAGCAGTCCCCCCGGGAGTACTTACAATGAGCAGTTCTTC
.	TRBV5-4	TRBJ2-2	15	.	CASSLVLRLPGELFF	TGTGCCAGCAGCTTGGTACTTCGTCTTCCCGGGGAGCTGTTTTTT
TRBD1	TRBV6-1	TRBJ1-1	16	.	CASSELIGTGHTEAFF	TGTGCCAGCAGTGAATTGATCGGGACAGGGCACACTGAAGCTTTCTTT
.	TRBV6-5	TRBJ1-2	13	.	CASSLTRLSGYTF	TGTGCCAGCAGTTTAACACGATTATCCGGCTACACCTTC
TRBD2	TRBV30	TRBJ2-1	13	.	CAWGLAGGWEQFF	TGTGCCTGGGGACTAGCGGGAGGTTGGGAGCAGTTCTTC
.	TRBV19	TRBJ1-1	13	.	CASERDTGPEAFF	TGTGCCAGTGAACGGGACACCGGACCTGAAGCTTTCTTT
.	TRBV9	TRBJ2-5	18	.	CASSVGVVGGPNRETQYF	TGTGCCAGCAGCGTAGGAGTCGTTGGAGGGCCTAATAGAGAGACCCAGTACTTC
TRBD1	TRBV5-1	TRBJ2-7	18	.	CASSSPGQDLRGSYEQYF	TGCGCCAGCAGCTCACCGGGACAGGACCTAAGGGGGTCCTACGAGCAGTACTTC
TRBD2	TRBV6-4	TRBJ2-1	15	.	CASGASGADYNEQFF	TGTGCCAGCGGGGCTAGCGGGGCTGATTACAATGAGCAGTTCTTC
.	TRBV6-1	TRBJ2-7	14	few	CASSNRDSTYEQYF	TGTGCCAGCAGTAACCGGGACTCCACCTACGAGCAGTACTTC
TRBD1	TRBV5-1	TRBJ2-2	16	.	CASSLSGTEGLGELFF	TGCGCCAGCAGCTTATCCGGGACAGAGGGGTTAGGGGAGCTGTTTTTT
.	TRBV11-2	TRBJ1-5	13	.	CASSHGSNQPQHF	TGTGCCAGCAGCCACGGGTCAAATCAGCCCCAGCATTTT
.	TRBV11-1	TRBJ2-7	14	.	CASSSGGTGYEQYF	TGTGCCAGCAGCAGCGGAGGGACGGGCTACGAGCAGTACTTC
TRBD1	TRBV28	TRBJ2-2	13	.	CASSGTGAGELFF	TGTGCCAGCAGTGGGACAGGGGCCGGGGAGCTGTTTTTT
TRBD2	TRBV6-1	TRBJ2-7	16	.	CASSEALAGGSYEQYF	TGTGCCAGCAGTGAAGCTCTAGCGGGAGGCTCCTACGAGCAGTACTTC
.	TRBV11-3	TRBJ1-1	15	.	CASSPTGDRNTEAFF	TGTGCCAGCAGCCCAACGGGGGATCGGAACACTGAAGCTTTCTTT
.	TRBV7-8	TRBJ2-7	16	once	CASSSSVGAITYEQYF	TGTGCCAGCAGCTCCTCTGTGGGGGCGATAACCTACGAGCAGTACTTC
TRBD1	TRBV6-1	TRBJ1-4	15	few	CASSESETGGEKLFF	TGTGCCAGCAGTGAGTCGGAGACAGGGGGCGAAAAACTGTTTTTT
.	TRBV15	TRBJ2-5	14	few	CATSQGRETETQYF	TGTGCCACCTCCCAGGGGCGGGAGACAGAGACCCAGTACTTC
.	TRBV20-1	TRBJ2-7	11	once	CSAIAGYEQYF	TGCAGTGCTATTGCAGGCTACGAGCAGTACTTC
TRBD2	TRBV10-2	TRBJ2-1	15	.	CASSEYSGIKDEQFF	TGCGCCAGCAGTGAGTATAGCGGGATAAAGGATGAGCAGTTCTTC
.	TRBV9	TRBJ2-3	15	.	CASSVDTRGTDTQYF	TGTGCCAGCAGCGTAGACACGCGAGGGACAGATACGCAGTATTTT
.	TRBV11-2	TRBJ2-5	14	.	CASSLGGSQETQYF	TGTGCCAGCAGCTTAGGAGGTTCTCAAGAGACCCAGTACTTC
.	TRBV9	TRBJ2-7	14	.	CASSAPLLPNEQYF	TGTGCCAGCAGCGCCCCCCTACTCCCTAACGAGCAGTACTTC
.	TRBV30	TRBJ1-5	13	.	CAWSRRVNQPQHF	TGTGCCTGGAGTCGCAGGGTGAATCAGCCCCAGCATTTT
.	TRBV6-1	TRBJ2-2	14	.	CASSEGPRTGELFF	TGTGCCAGCAGTGAAGGGCCCCGCACCGGGGAGCTGTTTTTT
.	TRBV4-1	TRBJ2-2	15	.	CASSQERSIHGELFF	TGCGCCAGCAGCCAAGAGAGAAGCATTCACGGGGAGCTGTTTTTT
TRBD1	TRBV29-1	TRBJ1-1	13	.	CSVRTGRASGAFF	TGCAGCGTTCGGACAGGGAGAGCGTCGGGAGCTTTCTTT
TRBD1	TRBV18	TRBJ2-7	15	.	CASSPRDRDNAEQYF	TGTGCCAGCTCACCCCGGGACAGGGATAATGCCGAGCAGTACTTC
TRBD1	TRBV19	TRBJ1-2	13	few	CASSMTGDWGYTF	TGTGCCAGTAGCATGACAGGGGATTGGGGCTACACCTTC
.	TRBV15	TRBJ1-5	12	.	CATSRVNQPQHF	TGTGCCACCAGCAGAGTAAATCAGCCCCAGCATTTT
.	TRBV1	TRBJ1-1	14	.	CTSVLRQGHTEAFF	TGCACCAGCGTCCTACGACAGGGGCACACTGAAGCTTTCTTT
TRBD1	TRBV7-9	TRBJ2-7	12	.	CASRDRGHEQYF	TGTGCCAGTCGGGACAGGGGACACGAGCAGTACTTC
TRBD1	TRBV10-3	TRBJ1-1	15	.	CAIRQTGDPNTEAFF	TGTGCCATCAGGCAAACAGGGGACCCGAACACTGAAGCTTTCTTT
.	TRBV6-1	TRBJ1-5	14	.	CASSLGGANQPQHF	TGTGCCAGCAGCCTAGGGGGGGCAAATCAGCCCCAGCATTTT
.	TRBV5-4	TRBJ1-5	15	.	CASSLAGYSNQPQHF	TGTGCCAGCAGCTTGGCAGGCTATAGCAATCAGCCCCAGCATTTT
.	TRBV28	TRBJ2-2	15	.	CASSLLVRGSGELFF	TGTGCCAGCAGTTTATTGGTGAGGGGGTCCGGGGAGCTGTTTTTT
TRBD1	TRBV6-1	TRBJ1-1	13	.	CASGGQTNTEAFF	TGTGCCAGCGGGGGACAGACGAACACTGAAGCTTTCTTT
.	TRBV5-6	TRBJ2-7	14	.	CASSPFSQSYEQYF	TGTGCCAGCAGCCCATTTTCCCAGTCCTACGAGCAGTACTTC